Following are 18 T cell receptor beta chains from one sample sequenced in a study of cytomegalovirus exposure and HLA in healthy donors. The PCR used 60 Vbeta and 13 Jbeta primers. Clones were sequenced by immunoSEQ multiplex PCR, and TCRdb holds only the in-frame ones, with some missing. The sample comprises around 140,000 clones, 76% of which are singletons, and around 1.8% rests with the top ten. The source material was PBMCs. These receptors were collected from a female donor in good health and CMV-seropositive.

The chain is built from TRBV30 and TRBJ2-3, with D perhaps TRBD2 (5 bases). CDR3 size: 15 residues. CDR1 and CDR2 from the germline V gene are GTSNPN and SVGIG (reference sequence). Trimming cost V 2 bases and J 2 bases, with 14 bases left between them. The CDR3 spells CAWSHAYGNTDTQYF. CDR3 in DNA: TGTGCCTGGAGTCACGCCTACGGGAACACAGATACGCAGTATTTT.

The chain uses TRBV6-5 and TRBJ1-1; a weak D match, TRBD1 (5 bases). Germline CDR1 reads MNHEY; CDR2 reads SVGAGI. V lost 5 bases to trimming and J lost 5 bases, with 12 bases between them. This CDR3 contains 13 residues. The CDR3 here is CASSPSGGTEAFF. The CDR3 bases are TGTGCCAGCAGTCCATCGGGGGGGACTGAAGCTTTCTTT.

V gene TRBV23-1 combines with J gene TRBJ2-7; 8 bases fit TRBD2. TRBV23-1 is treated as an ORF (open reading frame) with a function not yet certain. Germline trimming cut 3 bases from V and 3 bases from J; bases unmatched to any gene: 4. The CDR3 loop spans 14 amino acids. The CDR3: CASSQRGDFYEQYF. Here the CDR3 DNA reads TGCGCCAGCAGTCAGCGGGGGGATTTCTACGAGCAGTACTTC.

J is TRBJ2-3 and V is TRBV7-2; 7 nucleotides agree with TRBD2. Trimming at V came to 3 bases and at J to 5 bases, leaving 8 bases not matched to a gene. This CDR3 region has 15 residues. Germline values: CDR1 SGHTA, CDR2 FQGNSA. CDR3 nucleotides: TGTGCCAGCAGCTTCCAGCGGGGTTTAGGAGATACGCAGTATTTT. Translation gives CASSFQRGLGDTQYF.

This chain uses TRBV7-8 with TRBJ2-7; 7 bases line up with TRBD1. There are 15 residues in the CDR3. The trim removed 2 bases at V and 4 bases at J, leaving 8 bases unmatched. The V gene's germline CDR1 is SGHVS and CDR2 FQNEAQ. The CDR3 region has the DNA TGTGCCAGCAGCTTATCAACAGGGGCAAATTACGAGCAGTACTTC. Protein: CASSLSTGANYEQYF.

The DNA of the CDR3 is TGCAGCGTTGGACGTGGGGCGGGGGGAGAGACCCAGTACTTC. It specifies CSVGRGAGGETQYF. J is TRBJ2-5 and V is TRBV29-1; TRBD2 aligns across 8 bases. Germline V gene lookup returns CDR1 SQVTM and CDR2 ANQGSEA. Losses at the gene ends were 4 bases for V and 4 bases for J; bases not matched to a gene: 8. The CDR3 extends over 14 amino acids.

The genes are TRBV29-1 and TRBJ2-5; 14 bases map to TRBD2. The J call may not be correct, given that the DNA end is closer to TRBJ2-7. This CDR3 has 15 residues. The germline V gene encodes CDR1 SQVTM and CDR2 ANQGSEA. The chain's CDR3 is CSVETSGGDSYEQYF. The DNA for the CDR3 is TGCAGCGTTGAGACTAGCGGGGGGGACTCCTACGAGCAGTACTTC.

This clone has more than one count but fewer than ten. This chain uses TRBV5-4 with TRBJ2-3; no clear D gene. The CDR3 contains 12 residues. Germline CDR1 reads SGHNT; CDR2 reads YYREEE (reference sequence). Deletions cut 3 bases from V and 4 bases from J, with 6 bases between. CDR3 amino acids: CASSSTPDTQYF. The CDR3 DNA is TGTGCCAGCAGCTCAACACCAGATACGCAGTATTTT.

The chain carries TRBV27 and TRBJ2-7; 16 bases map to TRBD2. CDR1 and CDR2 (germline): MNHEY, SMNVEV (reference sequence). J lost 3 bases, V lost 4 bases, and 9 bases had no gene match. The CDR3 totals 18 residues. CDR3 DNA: TGTGCCAGCAGTTCGGGACTAGCGGGGGGGCCTGTTGTCTACGAGCAGTACTTC. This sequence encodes CASSSGLAGGPVVYEQYF.

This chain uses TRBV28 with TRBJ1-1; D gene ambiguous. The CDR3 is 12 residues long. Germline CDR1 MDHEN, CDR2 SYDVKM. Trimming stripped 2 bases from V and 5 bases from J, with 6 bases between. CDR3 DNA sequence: TGTGCCAGCAGTTTAGTGCGAACTGAAGCTTTCTTT. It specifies CASSLVRTEAFF.

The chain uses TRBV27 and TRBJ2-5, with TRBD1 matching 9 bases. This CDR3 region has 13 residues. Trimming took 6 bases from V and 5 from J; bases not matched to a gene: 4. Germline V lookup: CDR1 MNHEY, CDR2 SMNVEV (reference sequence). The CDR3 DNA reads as TGTGCCAGCAGCCCAGACAGGGGGGAGACCCAGTACTTC. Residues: CASSPDRGETQYF.

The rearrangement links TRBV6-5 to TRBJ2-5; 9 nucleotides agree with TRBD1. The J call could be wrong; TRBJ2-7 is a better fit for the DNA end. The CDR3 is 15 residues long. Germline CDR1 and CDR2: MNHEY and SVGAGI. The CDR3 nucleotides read TGTGCCAGCAGCCGCGTGGGACAGGGTTTCTACGAGCAGTACTTC. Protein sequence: CASSRVGQGFYEQYF.

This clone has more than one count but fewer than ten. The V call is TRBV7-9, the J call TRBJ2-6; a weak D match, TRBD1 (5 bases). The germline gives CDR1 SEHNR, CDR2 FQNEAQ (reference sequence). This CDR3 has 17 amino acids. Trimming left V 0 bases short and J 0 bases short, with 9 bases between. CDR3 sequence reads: CASSLAGHVSGANVLTF. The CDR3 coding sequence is TGTGCCAGCAGCTTAGCGGGGCACGTCTCTGGGGCCAACGTCCTGACTTTC.

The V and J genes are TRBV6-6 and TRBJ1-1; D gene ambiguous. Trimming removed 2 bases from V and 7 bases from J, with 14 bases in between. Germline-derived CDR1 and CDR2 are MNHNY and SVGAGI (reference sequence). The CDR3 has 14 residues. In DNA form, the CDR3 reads TGTGCCAGCAGTTACGCCGGGGAACTTAGTGAAGCTTTCTTT. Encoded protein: CASSYAGELSEAFF.

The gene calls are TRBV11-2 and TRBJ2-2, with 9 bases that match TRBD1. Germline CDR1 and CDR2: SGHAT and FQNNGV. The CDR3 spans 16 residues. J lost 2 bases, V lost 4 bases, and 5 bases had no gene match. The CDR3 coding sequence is TGTGCCAGCAGCTCCTACAGGGGGCCTAACACCGGGGAGCTGTTTTTT. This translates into CASSSYRGPNTGELFF.

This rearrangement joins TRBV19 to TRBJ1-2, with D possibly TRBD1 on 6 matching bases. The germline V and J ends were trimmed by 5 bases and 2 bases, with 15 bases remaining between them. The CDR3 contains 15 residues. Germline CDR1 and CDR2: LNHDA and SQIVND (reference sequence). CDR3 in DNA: TGTGCCAGTAGTTCCGTAGGCACAGGGAACTATGGCTACACCTTC. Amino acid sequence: CASSSVGTGNYGYTF.

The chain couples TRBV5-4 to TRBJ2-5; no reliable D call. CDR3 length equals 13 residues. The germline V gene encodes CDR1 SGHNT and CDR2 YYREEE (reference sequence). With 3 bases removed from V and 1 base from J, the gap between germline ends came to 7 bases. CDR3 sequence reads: CASSYGAQETQYF. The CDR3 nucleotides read TGTGCCAGCAGCTACGGAGCCCAAGAGACCCAGTACTTC.

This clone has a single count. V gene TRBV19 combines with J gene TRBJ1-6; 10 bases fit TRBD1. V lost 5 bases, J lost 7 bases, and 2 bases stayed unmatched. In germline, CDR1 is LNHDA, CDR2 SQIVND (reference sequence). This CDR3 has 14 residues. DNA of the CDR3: TGTGCCAGTAGTTTGACAGGGGGCAATTCACCCCTCCACTTT. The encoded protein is CASSLTGGNSPLHF.